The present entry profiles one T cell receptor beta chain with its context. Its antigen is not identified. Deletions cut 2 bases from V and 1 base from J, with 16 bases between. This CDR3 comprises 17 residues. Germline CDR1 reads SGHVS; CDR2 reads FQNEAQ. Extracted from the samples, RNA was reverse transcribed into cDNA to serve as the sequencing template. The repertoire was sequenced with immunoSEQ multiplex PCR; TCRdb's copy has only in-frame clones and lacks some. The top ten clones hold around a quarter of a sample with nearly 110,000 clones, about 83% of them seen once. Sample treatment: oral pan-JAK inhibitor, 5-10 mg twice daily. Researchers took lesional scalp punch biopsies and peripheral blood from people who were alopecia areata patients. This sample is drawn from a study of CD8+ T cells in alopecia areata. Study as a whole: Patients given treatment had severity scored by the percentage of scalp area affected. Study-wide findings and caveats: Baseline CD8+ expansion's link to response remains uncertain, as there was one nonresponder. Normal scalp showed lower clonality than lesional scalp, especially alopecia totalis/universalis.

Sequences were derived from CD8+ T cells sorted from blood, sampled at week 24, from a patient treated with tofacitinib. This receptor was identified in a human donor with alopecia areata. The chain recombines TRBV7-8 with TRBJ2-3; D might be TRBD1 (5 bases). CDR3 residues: CASSLRSGSHRTDTQYF. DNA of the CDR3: TGTGCCAGCAGCTTAAGGTCAGGGTCCCACCGCACAGATACGCAGTATTTT. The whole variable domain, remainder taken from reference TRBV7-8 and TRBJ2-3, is GAGVSQSPRYKVAKRGQDVALRCDPISGHVSLFWYQQALGQGPEFLTYFQNEAQLDKSGLPSDRFFAERPEGSVSTLKIQRTQQEDSAVYLCASSLRSGSHRTDTQYFGPGTRLTVL.